The next 26 T cell receptor beta chains were all read from a single sample in a study of T cell responses to AZD1222 COVID-19 vaccine. Profiling relied on immunoSEQ multiplex PCR, and the TCRdb table lists in-frame clones only, not all of them. The profile covers 90,000 to 150,000 clones, with about nine tenths appearing a single time and 7.7% taken by the ten largest. This specimen consisted of peripheral blood, obtained on day 0 of AZD1222 vaccination. Receptors originate from an adult in good health.

About this clone itself: Other DNA sequences in this specimen translate into the identical CDR3. The chain carries TRBV28 and TRBJ1-5; D possibly corresponds to TRBD1 (6 bases). V was clipped by 6 bases and J by 1 base, with 10 bases between them. Germline V lookup: CDR1 MDHEN, CDR2 SYDVKM. This CDR3 comprises 14 residues. CDR3 in DNA: TGTGCCAGCAGCCCCGGGGGCAGCAATCAGCCCCAGCATTTT. It is translated as CASSPGGSNQPQHF.

This sequence joins TRBV10-1 and TRBJ2-1; D possibly matches TRBD1 or TRBD2 (5 bases each). V was clipped by 2 bases and J by 6 bases, with 14 bases between them. Germline V gene lookup returns CDR1 WNHNN and CDR2 SYGVQD (reference sequence). This CDR3 has 15 residues. In nucleotides, the CDR3 is TGCGCCAGCAGTGAGCCGGGGACCACCGGCAATGAGCAGTTCTTC. It yields the protein CASSEPGTTGNEQFF.

The V gene is TRBV7-2, the J gene TRBJ1-1; TRBD1 agrees at 8 bases. Germline CDR1 is SGHTA and CDR2 is FQGNSA. The CDR3 spans 13 residues. V shed 7 bases, J shed 3 bases, and the junction held 4 bases outside the gene matches. The CDR3 reads CASTRTGHTEAFF. The CDR3 nucleotides are TGTGCCAGCACCAGGACAGGGCACACTGAAGCTTTCTTT. Drawing the rest from reference TRBV7-2 and TRBJ1-1, the complete variable domain is GAGVSQSPSNKVTEKGKDVELRCDPISGHTALYWYRQSLGQGLEFLIYFQGNSAPDKSGLPSDRFSAERTGGSVSTLTIQRTQQEDSAVYLCASTRTGHTEAFFGQGTRLTVV.

The chain joins TRBV6-6 to TRBJ1-5; D not resolved. CDR1 is MNHNY, CDR2 SVGAGI, per germline (reference sequence). The V gene lost 5 bases and the J gene lost 5 bases, with 7 bases spanning the gap. This CDR3 region has 12 residues. The CDR3 DNA follows: TGTGCCAGCAGTGAGAGAGATCAGCCCCAGCATTTT. This gives the protein CASSERDQPQHF.

V usage is TRBV4-1 and J usage is TRBJ2-7; 8 bases are a match to TRBD2. V dropped 5 bases and J dropped 6; count of bases not matched to a gene: 15. CDR1 is MGHRA, CDR2 YSYEKL, per germline. The CDR3 is 16 residues long. Here the CDR3 DNA reads TGCGCCAGCAGCGTCTTCGGGGGGGGAACGGCGGTCGAGCAGTACTTC. It is translated as CASSVFGGGTAVEQYF.

This rearrangement joins TRBV4-3 to TRBJ2-3; 8 nucleotides match TRBD2. Germline-derived CDR1 and CDR2 are LGHNA and YSLEER. V was pared by 1 base and J by 7 bases, with 13 bases of the junction left unmatched. This CDR3 spans 17 amino acids. The CDR3 protein is CASSQAAGTPGGNTQYF. CDR3 nucleotides: TGCGCCAGCAGCCAAGCCGCCGGGACGCCGGGGGGGAATACGCAGTATTTT.

This clone appeared a single time. J is TRBJ1-5 and V is TRBV10-2, with D possibly matching TRBD1 (5 bases). The CDR3 is 14 amino acids. From germline, CDR1 is WSHSY and CDR2 SAAADI. V lost 6 bases and J lost 7, with 16 bases in between. The CDR3 protein is CASRQKGDEQPQHF. The DNA for the CDR3 is TGCGCCAGCAGGCAAAAAGGGGATGAGCAGCCCCAGCATTTT.

This clone appeared a single time. The V and J genes are TRBV18 and TRBJ1-4; no clear D gene. The CDR3 totals 15 residues. Germline V gene lookup returns CDR1 KGHSH and CDR2 LQKENI. V was pared by 6 bases and J by 1 base, with 12 bases between. For the CDR3, the DNA is TGTGCCAGCTCTCCCTCGGTGGAAACTAATGAAAAACTGTTTTTT. Translating gives CASSPSVETNEKLFF. Together with reference TRBV18 and TRBJ1-4, the CDR3 gives the full variable domain: NAGVMQNPRHLVRRRGQEARLRCSPMKGHSHVYWYRQLPEEGLKFMVYLQKENIIDESGMPKERFSAEFPKEGPSILRIQQVVRGDSAAYFCASSPSVETNEKLFFGSGTQLSVL.

The gene calls are TRBV28 and TRBJ1-5, with D maybe TRBD1 (6 bases). The CDR3 length is 13 residues. Germline CDR1 reads MDHEN; CDR2 reads SYDVKM. The V end was cut by 10 bases, the J end by 6 bases, with 16 bases between. The chain's CDR3 is CAIHGGGPQPQHF. The CDR3, as DNA: TGTGCCATCCACGGGGGGGGCCCTCAGCCCCAGCATTTT.

CDR3 nucleotide sequence: TGTGCCAGCAGTTCCGACGACCGAGTCGGGGAGCTGTTTTTT. Amino acids: CASSSDDRVGELFF. The chain carries TRBV28 and TRBJ2-2; D not resolved. V lost 4 bases and J 7 bases, leaving 13 bases between the germline ends. The CDR3 is 14 residues long. Germline V CDR1 and CDR2: MDHEN, SYDVKM. Combining the CDR3 with reference TRBV28 and TRBJ2-2 gives the whole variable domain DVKVTQSSRYLVKRTGEKVFLECVQDMDHENMFWYRQDPGLGLRLIYFSYDVKMKEKGDIPEGYSVSREKKERFSLILESASTNQTSMYLCASSSDDRVGELFFGEGSRLTVL.

The chain couples TRBV7-9 to TRBJ2-4, with 8 bases identical to TRBD1. The germline gives CDR1 SEHNR, CDR2 FQNEAQ (reference sequence). V lost 1 base, J lost 1 base, and 0 bases stayed unmatched. The CDR3 is 15 amino acids. The CDR3, as DNA: TGTGCCAGCAGCTTAGGGACAGGGGCCAAAAACATTCAGTACTTC. Translation gives CASSLGTGAKNIQYF.

V gene TRBV6-5 combines with J gene TRBJ2-7; D might be TRBD1 (5 bases). The V end lost 5 bases, the J end lost 0 bases, and 14 bases lay between the germline ends. Germline assignment: CDR1 MNHEY and CDR2 SVGAGI. There are 15 residues in the CDR3. The CDR3 loop is CASSQGSPSSYEQYF. The CDR3 DNA follows: TGTGCCAGCAGTCAGGGCAGTCCCAGCTCCTACGAGCAGTACTTC.

The V and J genes are TRBV6-2 or TRBV6-3 and TRBJ2-7, with a possible D match to TRBD1 (6 bases). The V gene lost 2 bases and the J gene lost 3 bases, with 14 bases spanning the gap. Germline V lookup: CDR1 MNHEY, CDR2 SVGEGT. This CDR3 has 15 amino acids. This chain's CDR3 is CASSYPGTFFYEQYF. The CDR3 DNA reads TGTGCCAGCAGTTACCCCGGGACATTTTTCTACGAGCAGTACTTC.

This clone was counted once. The chain joins TRBV28 to TRBJ1-6; D is ambiguous. Trimming pared 5 bases from V and 0 bases from J, leaving 14 bases between. This CDR3 spans 17 amino acids. Germline values: CDR1 MDHEN, CDR2 SYDVKM. In DNA, the CDR3 is TGTGCCAGCAGTAGCGCTGGAGGGAGCTCCTATAATTCACCCCTCCACTTT. Translated: CASSSAGGSSYNSPLHF.

The chain joins TRBV6-5 to TRBJ2-5; D is possibly TRBD1 or TRBD2 (5 bases each). Germline loops: CDR1 MNHEY, CDR2 SVGAGI. V gave up 5 bases and J gave up 1 base, with 11 bases separating them. This CDR3 comprises 14 residues. CDR3 in DNA: TGTGCCAGCAGTCCACGGGACCCCCAAGAGACCCAGTACTTC. It translates to CASSPRDPQETQYF.

V is TRBV7-9 and J is TRBJ2-4, with 15 bases matching TRBD2. Per the germline V gene, CDR1 is SEHNR and CDR2 is FQNEAQ (reference sequence). The CDR3 has 19 amino acids. J lost 6 bases, V lost 5 bases, and 14 bases had no gene match. The CDR3: CASSPDRTSGRAGGNIQYF. CDR3 bases: TGTGCCAGCAGCCCGGACCGGACTAGCGGGAGGGCCGGGGGAAACATTCAGTACTTC.

The V and J genes are TRBV6-2 or TRBV6-3 and TRBJ2-1, with TRBD2 matching over 7 bases. This CDR3 has 16 amino acids. Germline V gives CDR1 MNHEY, CDR2 SVGEGT. V gave up 0 bases and J gave up 5 bases; unmatched junction bases: 7. The CDR3 DNA reads as TGTGCCAGCAGTTACTCGCGGCTAGCGGACCACAATGAGCAGTTCTTC. It is translated as CASSYSRLADHNEQFF.

The chain couples TRBV7-9 to TRBJ2-2; D is undetermined. The CDR3 sequence is 14 residues long. Trimming shortened V by 1 base and J by 1 base, and 4 bases separated the two germline ends. Germline lookup yields CDR1 SEHNR and CDR2 FQNEAQ (reference sequence). The CDR3 region is CASSLGRNTGELFF. CDR3 in DNA: TGTGCCAGCAGCTTAGGAAGGAACACCGGGGAGCTGTTTTTT.

This chain connects TRBV2 to TRBJ2-2; TRBD1 agrees at 7 bases. The trim removed 5 bases at V and 5 bases at J, leaving 8 bases unmatched. The germline V gene has CDR1 SNHLY and CDR2 FYNNEI. The CDR3 is made up of 15 amino acids. CDR3 protein: CASSTKGGGTGELFF. Written as DNA, the CDR3 is TGTGCCAGCAGTACGAAAGGGGGCGGTACCGGGGAGCTGTTTTTT.

This clone has a single count. V is TRBV18 and J is TRBJ1-5, with D possibly TRBD1 on 6 matching bases. Trimming stripped 2 bases from V and 5 bases from J, with 13 bases between. Germline V gene data show CDR1 as KGHSH and CDR2 as LQKENI. This CDR3 comprises 15 residues. The CDR3 spells CASSPSIGGDQPQHF. CDR3 nucleotide sequence: TGTGCCAGCTCACCATCAATAGGGGGGGATCAGCCCCAGCATTTT.

The genes are TRBV7-9 and TRBJ1-1; a possible D gene is TRBD1 (5 bases). CDR3 length: 15 amino acids. The germline V gene has CDR1 SEHNR and CDR2 FQNEAQ (reference sequence). Trimming took off 0 bases at V and 1 base at J, with 9 bases between the two ends. CDR3 DNA sequence: TGTGCCAGCAGCTTAGCTTCAGGGTGGAACACTGAAGCTTTCTTT. It encodes CASSLASGWNTEAFF.

V usage is TRBV7-2 and J usage is TRBJ2-4; D call uncertain. This CDR3 contains 14 residues. V dropped 1 base and J dropped 0 bases, with 4 bases sitting between them. CDR1 SGHTA and CDR2 FQGNSA come from the germline V gene. CDR3 sequence (DNA): TGTGCCAGCAGCTTAGGGGAAGCCAAAAACATTCAGTACTTC. This sequence encodes CASSLGEAKNIQYF.

This chain connects TRBV29-1 to TRBJ1-5; no firm D call. Trimming removed 0 bases at V and 5 bases at J, with 8 bases between. Looked up from germline, CDR1 is SQVTM and CDR2 is ANQGSEA. CDR3 length equals 13 residues. CDR3 coding DNA: TGCAGCGTTGAAGATTCCGGGGATCAGCCCCAGCATTTT. Its protein is CSVEDSGDQPQHF.

The chain employs TRBV28 and TRBJ1-4, with 10 bases aligning to TRBD1. With 7 bases clipped from V and 6 bases from J, the junction kept 5 bases outside the gene matches. The CDR3 has 14 amino acids. CDR1 is MDHEN and CDR2 is SYDVKM in the germline V gene. The DNA for the CDR3 is TGTGCCAGCATCCCGGGACAGGGGTATGAAAAACTGTTTTTT. This sequence encodes CASIPGQGYEKLFF.

The J gene is TRBJ1-5, the V gene TRBV5-1; TRBD1 matches 9 bases. With V trimmed by 7 bases and J by 6 bases, 11 bases remained unmatched. CDR1 and CDR2 from the germline V gene are SGHRS and YFSETQ. The CDR3 loop spans 15 amino acids. CDR3: CASSRTGELSQPQHF. The CDR3 region has the DNA TGCGCCAGCTCACGGACAGGGGAATTAAGTCAGCCCCAGCATTTT.

This chain uses TRBV28 with TRBJ1-2, with 10 bases aligning to TRBD1. V gave up 4 bases and J gave up 3 bases; unmatched junction bases: 2. The CDR3 length is 14 residues. CDR1 and CDR2 from the germline V gene are MDHEN and SYDVKM. The CDR3 loop reads CASSSTGGDYGYTF. CDR3 nucleotides: TGTGCCAGCAGTTCGACAGGGGGCGACTATGGCTACACCTTC.